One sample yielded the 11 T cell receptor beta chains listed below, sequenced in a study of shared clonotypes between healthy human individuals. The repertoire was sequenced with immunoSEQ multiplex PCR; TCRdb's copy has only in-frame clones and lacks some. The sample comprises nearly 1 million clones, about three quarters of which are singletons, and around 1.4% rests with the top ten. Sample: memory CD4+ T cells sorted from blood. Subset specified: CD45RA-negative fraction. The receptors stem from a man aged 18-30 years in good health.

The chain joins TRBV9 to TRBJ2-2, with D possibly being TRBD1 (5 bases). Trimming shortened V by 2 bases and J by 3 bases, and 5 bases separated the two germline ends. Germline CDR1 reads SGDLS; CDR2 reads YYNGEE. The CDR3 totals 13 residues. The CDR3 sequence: CASSVRDTGELFF. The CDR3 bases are TGTGCCAGCAGCGTCAGGGACACCGGGGAGCTGTTTTTT.

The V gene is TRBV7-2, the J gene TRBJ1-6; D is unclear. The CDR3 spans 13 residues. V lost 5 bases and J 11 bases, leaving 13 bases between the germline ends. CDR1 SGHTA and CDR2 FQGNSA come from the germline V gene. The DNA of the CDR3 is TGTGCCAGCAGCCCTGGGGTGGAAGCACCCCTCCACTTT. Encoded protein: CASSPGVEAPLHF.

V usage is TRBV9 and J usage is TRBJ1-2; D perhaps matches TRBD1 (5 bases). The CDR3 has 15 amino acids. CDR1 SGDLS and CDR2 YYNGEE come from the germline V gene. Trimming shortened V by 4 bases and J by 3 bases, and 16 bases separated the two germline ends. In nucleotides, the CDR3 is TGTGCCAGCAGCCCAGGGCCCAACGACGACTATGGCTACACCTTC. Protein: CASSPGPNDDYGYTF.

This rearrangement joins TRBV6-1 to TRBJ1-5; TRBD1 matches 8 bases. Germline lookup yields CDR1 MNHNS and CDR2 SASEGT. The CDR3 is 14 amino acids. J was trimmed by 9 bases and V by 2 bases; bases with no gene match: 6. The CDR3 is CASSEKGTGLPQHF. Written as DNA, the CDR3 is TGTGCCAGCAGTGAAAAGGGGACAGGTTTGCCCCAGCATTTT.

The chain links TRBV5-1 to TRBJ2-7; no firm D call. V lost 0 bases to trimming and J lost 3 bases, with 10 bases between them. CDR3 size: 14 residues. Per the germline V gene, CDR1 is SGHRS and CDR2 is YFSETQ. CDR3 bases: TGCGCCAGCAGCTTGGGCTCAGATCACTACGAGCAGTACTTC. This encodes CASSLGSDHYEQYF.

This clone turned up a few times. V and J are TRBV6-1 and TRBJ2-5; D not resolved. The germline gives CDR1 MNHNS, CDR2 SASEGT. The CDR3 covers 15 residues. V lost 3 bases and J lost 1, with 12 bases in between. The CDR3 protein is CASSDGLVGQETQYF. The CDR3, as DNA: TGTGCCAGCAGTGACGGCTTGGTGGGCCAAGAGACCCAGTACTTC.

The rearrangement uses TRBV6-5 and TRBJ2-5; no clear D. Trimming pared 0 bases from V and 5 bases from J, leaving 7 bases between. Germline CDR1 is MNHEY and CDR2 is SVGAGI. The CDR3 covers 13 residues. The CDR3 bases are TGTGCCAGCAGTTACTCGACGGCCGAGACCCAGTACTTC. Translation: CASSYSTAETQYF.

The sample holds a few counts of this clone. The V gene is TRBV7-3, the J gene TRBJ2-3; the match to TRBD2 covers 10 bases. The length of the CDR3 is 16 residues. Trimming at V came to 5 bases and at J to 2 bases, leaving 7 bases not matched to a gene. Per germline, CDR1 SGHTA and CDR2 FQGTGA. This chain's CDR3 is CASSPGLAQTTDTQYF. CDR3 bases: TGTGCCAGCAGCCCGGGACTAGCGCAGACCACAGATACGCAGTATTTT.

This CDR3 reads CASSLGQGHYTF. CDR3 coding DNA: TGTGCCAGCAGCCTAGGACAGGGACACTACACCTTC. The genes are TRBV27 and TRBJ1-2, with 8 bases that match TRBD1. V shed 6 bases, J shed 10 bases, and the junction held 7 bases outside the gene matches. Germline CDR1 reads MNHEY; CDR2 reads SMNVEV (reference sequence). This CDR3 comprises 12 residues.

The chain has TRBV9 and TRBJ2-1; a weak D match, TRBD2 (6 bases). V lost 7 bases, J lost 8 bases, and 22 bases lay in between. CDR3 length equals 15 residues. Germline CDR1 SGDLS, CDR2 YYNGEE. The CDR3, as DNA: TGTGCCAGCTCGAGGACTATTTTTGGTTCGGATGAGCAGTTCTTC. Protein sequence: CASSRTIFGSDEQFF.

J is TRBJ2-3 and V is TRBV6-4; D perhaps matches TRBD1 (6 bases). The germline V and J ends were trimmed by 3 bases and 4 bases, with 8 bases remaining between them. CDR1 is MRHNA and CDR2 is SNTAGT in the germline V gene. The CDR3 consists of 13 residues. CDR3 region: CASSEQGADTQYF. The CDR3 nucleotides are TGTGCCAGCAGTGAACAGGGAGCAGATACGCAGTATTTT.